The rows below give T cell receptor beta chains drawn from one sample of a study of CD8+ T cells in alopecia areata. The protocol was immunoSEQ multiplex PCR, while the TCRdb copy is restricted to in-frame clones and leaves out a portion. This sample has fewer than 150,000 clones, with around three fifths found just once. This specimen consisted of CD4+ T cells sorted from blood, obtained at week 0. The receptor source for this set is a human donor with alopecia areata. Each CDR3 is given with its conserved first and last residue. The D gene is left open where the match is weak. Some rows have no size entry. The others give once, few or many, or a class for an expanded clone.

>-|TRBJ1-2|TRBV7-9|few
TGTGCCAGCAGCTCATATACAGGGTCTGGCCAGAACACCTTC
CASSSYTGSGQNTF
>-|TRBJ2-7|TRBV7-2|-
TGTGCCAGCAGCTTAGCGATGGGCTACGAGCAGTACTTC
CASSLAMGYEQYF
>-|TRBJ1-1|TRBV7-2|-
TGTGCCAGCAGCTTATTCGGGCCCCAGGGGGCTTTCTTT
CASSLFGPQGAFF
>-|TRBJ2-7|TRBV5-6|-
TGTGCCAGCAGCGCGGGACCCCACTACGAGCAGTACTTC
CASSAGPHYEQYF
>-|TRBJ1-5|TRBV28|few
TGTGCCAGCAGGACTAATAGCAATCAGCCCCAGCATTTT
CASRTNSNQPQHF
>TRBD2|TRBJ2-3|TRBV5-4|once
TGTGCCAGCAGCTTGGGCTGGGCTAGCGGGGGCCAGGATACGCAGTATTTT
CASSLGWASGGQDTQYF
>TRBD1|TRBJ2-7|TRBV25-1|-
TGTGCCAGCAGTTGGTCAGGGGGCATCTACGAGCAGTACTTC
CASSWSGGIYEQYF
>-|TRBJ2-5|TRBV5-6|-
TGTGCCAGCAGCTTGATGGAGACCCAGTACTTC
CASSLMETQYF
>-|TRBJ2-3|TRBV9|-
TGTGCCAGCAGCGTAGGTCTGGGGGCGAGGGCAGATACGCAGTATTTT
CASSVGLGARADTQYF
>-|TRBJ2-7|TRBV27|-
TGTGCCAGCAGTTTATACCGGAGCTACGAGCAGTACTTC
CASSLYRSYEQYF